This T cell receptor beta chain emerged from a study of cytomegalovirus exposure and HLA in healthy donors. The germline V gene has CDR1 SGHTA and CDR2 FQGTGA. The CDR3 has 17 residues. Broader study findings: Presence/absence analysis assumed near-uniform sequencing depth across donors.

It was with 60 Vbeta and 13 Jbeta primers that the PCR ran. As originally analysed: An analysis performed later counted 81 million or so unique TCR beta chains (roughly 9.9 million of them shared). Here immunoSEQ multiplex PCR was the method, and the copy in TCRdb shows in-frame clones only, minus some. The DNA gave D and trimming, while V, J and clone size come from that table. The data show more than 95,000 clones, 83% seen once. Turning to this clone: As yet, its antigen is unknown. One end of the junction is discordant with germline, which a read error may explain.

The chain uses TRBV7-3 and TRBJ2-7; tentative D call: TRBD2 (5 bases). Sequencing was done on a sample of PBMCs. The origin of this receptor is a man aged 18 to 29 in good health and CMV-seronegative. The CDR3: CASSFPVWVEDSSEQYF. For the CDR3, the DNA is TGTGCCAGCAGCTTCCCGGTTTGGGTGGAGGACTCCTCCGAGCAGTACTTC.